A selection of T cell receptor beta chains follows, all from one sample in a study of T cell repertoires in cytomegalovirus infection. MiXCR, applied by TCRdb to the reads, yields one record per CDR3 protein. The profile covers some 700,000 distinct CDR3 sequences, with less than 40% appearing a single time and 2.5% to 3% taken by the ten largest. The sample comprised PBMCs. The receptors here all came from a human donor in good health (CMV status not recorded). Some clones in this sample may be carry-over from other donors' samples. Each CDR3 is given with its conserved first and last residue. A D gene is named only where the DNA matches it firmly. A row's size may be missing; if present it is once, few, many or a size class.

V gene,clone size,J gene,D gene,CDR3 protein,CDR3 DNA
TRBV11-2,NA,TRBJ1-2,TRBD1,CASSALGGTGSYGYTF,TGTGCCAGCAGCGCCCTAGGGGGGACAGGGAGTTATGGCTACACCTTC
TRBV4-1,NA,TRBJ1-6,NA,CASSQGQFYNSPLHF,TGCGCCAGCAGCCAAGGACAGTTTTATAATTCACCCCTCCACTTT
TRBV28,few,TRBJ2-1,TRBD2,CASSPRTSGSHNEQFF,TGTGCCAGCAGTCCTCGGACTAGCGGGAGCCACAATGAGCAGTTCTTC
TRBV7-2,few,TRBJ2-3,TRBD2,CASSPRLAESTDTQYF,TGTGCCAGCAGCCCCAGACTAGCGGAGAGCACAGATACGCAGTATTTT
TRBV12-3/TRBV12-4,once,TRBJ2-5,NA,CARGHRRGETQYF,TGTGCCAGAGGCCATAGACGAGGGGAGACCCAGTACTTC
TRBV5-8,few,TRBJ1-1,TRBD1,CASSRTGKWTEAFF,TGTGCCAGCAGCCGGACAGGCAAATGGACTGAAGCTTTCTTT
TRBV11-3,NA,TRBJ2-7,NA,CASSQGRGEQYF,TGTGCCAGCAGCCAAGGGCGAGGAGAGCAGTACTTC
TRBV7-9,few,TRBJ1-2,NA,CASSAETRGYTF,TGTGCCAGCAGCGCGGAGACTAGAGGCTACACCTTC
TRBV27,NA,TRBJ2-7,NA,CASSLSRGDGKQYF,TGTGCCAGCAGTTTATCCCGAGGGGATGGTAAGCAGTACTTC
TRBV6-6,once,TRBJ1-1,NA,CASSPPKGLNTEAFF,TGTGCCAGCAGCCCTCCGAAAGGGCTGAACACTGAAGCTTTCTTT
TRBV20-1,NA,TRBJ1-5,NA,CSARFRQGLRNQPQHF,TGCAGTGCTAGATTCCGGCAGGGTTTGCGAAATCAGCCCCAGCATTTT
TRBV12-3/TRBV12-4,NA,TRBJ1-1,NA,CASSLRYPEAFF,TGTGCCAGCAGTCTACGGTACCCTGAAGCTTTCTTT
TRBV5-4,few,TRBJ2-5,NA,CASSSETGVKEETQYF,TGTGCCAGCAGCTCCGAGACGGGAGTAAAGGAGGAGACCCAGTACTTC
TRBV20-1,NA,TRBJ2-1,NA,CSARPGPKNEQFF,TGCAGTGCTAGACCGGGCCCTAAGAATGAGCAGTTCTTC
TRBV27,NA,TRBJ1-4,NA,CASRPIGGSEKLFF,TGTGCCAGCAGGCCCATAGGAGGTAGTGAAAAACTGTTTTTT
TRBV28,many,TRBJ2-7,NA,CASSFSKLPNPYEQYF,TGTGCCAGCAGTTTTTCAAAGTTGCCAAATCCCTACGAGCAGTACTTC
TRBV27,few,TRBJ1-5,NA,CASSFAWGLQPQHF,TGTGCCAGCAGTTTCGCTTGGGGTCTTCAGCCCCAGCATTTT
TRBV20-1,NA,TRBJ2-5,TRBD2,CSARDLSSGRIIETQYF,TGCAGTGCTAGAGATCTTTCTAGCGGGAGGATAATAGAGACCCAGTACTTC
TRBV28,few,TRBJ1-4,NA,CASTSLWAGTNEKLFF,TGTGCCAGCACCTCCCTGTGGGCAGGGACTAATGAAAAACTGTTTTTT
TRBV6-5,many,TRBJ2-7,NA,CASSYTGTGEQYF,TGTGCCAGCAGTTACACAGGAACGGGAGAGCAGTACTTC
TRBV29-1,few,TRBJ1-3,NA,CSAIQGSGNTIYF,TGCAGCGCCATACAGGGCTCTGGAAACACCATATATTTT
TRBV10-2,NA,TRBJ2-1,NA,CASAGLPGEDEQFF,TGCGCCAGCGCGGGACTCCCAGGGGAGGATGAGCAGTTCTTC
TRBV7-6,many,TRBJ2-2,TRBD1,CASSLKTGLNTGELFF,TGTGCCAGCAGCTTAAAGACAGGGCTGAACACCGGGGAGCTGTTTTTT
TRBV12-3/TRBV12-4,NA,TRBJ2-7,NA,CASSSTLDTRLQNSEQYF,TGTGCCAGCAGTTCCACCTTGGACACCCGCCTCCAGAACTCCGAGCAGTACTTC
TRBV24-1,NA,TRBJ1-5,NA,CATSATGKAGNQPQHF,TGTGCCACCAGTGCGACGGGTAAAGCAGGCAATCAGCCCCAGCATTTT
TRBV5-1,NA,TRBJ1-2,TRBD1,CASSFTPLQGANGYTF,TGCGCCAGCAGCTTCACCCCACTACAGGGGGCCAATGGCTACACCTTC
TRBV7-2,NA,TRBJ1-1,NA,CASSLGAGQAFF,TGTGCCAGCAGCTTAGGGGCAGGGCAAGCTTTCTTT
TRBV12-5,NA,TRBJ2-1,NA,CASGLASGNEQFF,TGTGCTAGTGGTTTGGCGTCGGGAAATGAGCAGTTCTTC
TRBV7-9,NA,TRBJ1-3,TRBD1,CASSFSTGEGNTIYF,TGTGCCAGCAGCTTTTCGACAGGGGAGGGAAACACCATATATTTT
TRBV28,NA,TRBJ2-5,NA,CASRMSADQETQYF,TGTGCCAGCAGGATGAGTGCGGACCAAGAGACCCAGTACTTC
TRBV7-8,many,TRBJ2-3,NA,CASSLVSDTQYF,TGTGCCAGCAGCTTAGTCTCAGATACGCAGTATTTT
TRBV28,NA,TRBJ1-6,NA,CASSLSWASVMSPLHF,TGTGCCAGCAGTTTATCGTGGGCCAGCGTAATGTCACCCCTCCACTTT
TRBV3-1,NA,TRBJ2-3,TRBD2,CASSPGLAGGQYF,TGTGCCAGCAGCCCGGGACTAGCGGGGGGGCAGTATTTT
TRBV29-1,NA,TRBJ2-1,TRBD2,CSVGRGLAGGGREQFF,TGCAGCGTTGGTCGTGGACTAGCGGGAGGGGGCCGTGAGCAGTTCTTC
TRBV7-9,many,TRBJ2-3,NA,CASSAAGPTDTQYF,TGTGCCAGCAGCGCTGCAGGCCCCACAGATACGCAGTATTTT
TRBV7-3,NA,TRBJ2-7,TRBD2,CASSSPGTSGSWYEQYF,TGTGCCAGCAGCTCCCCAGGGACTAGCGGGAGTTGGTACGAGCAGTACTTC
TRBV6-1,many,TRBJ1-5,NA,CASREDSNQPQHF,TGTGCCAGCCGTGAGGATAGCAATCAGCCCCAGCATTTT
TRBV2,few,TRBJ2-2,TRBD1,CASSIPTGVQTGELFF,TGTGCCAGCAGTATACCGACAGGGGTACAGACCGGGGAGCTGTTTTTT
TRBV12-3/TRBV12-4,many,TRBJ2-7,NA,CASGTISANYEQYF,TGTGCCAGCGGAACAATAAGCGCGAACTACGAGCAGTACTTC
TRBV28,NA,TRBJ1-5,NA,CASSLMRAGEGQPQHF,TGTGCCAGCAGTTTAATGCGGGCCGGGGAGGGTCAGCCCCAGCATTTT
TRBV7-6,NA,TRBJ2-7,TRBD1,CASGEEGDRVNEQYF,TGTGCCAGCGGGGAAGAGGGGGACAGGGTGAACGAGCAGTACTTC
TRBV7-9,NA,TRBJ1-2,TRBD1,CASSTGAGYGYTF,TGTGCCAGCAGTACAGGGGCAGGCTATGGCTACACCTTC
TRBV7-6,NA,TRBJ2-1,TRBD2,CASSLVASGKGEQFF,TGTGCCAGCAGCTTAGTGGCTAGCGGGAAGGGTGAGCAGTTCTTC